Listed below are T cell receptor beta chains from one sample, sequenced in a study of blood T cell repertoires in COVID-19. The protocol was immunoSEQ multiplex PCR, while the TCRdb copy is restricted to in-frame clones and leaves out a portion. There are roughly 75,000 clones in the sample; 90% occur only once, and less than 9% lies in the top ten. Sequencing used peripheral blood. Every receptor here comes from a human donor in a cohort sampled during active COVID-19. Each CDR3 is given with its conserved first and last residue. Fields, in order: clone size, D gene, V gene, J gene, CDR3 DNA, CDR3 protein. A D gene is named only where the DNA matches it firmly. Not every row has a clone size; where given, it reads once, few, many or a size class.

>.|.|TRBV27|TRBJ1-5
TGTGCCAGCTGCGTATCCAGCAATCAGCCCCAGCATTTT
CASCVSSNQPQHF
>.|.|TRBV14|TRBJ2-7
TGTGCCAGCAGCCTCCTGGGACACCTCTACGAGCAGTACTTC
CASSLLGHLYEQYF
>.|TRBD2|TRBV5-6|TRBJ2-1
TGTGCCAGCAGTGTGACTAGCGGGCGCTCCCAGTTCTTC
CASSVTSGRSQFF
>.|TRBD1|TRBV4-1|TRBJ1-5
TGCGCCAGCAGCCTAGAAGGGACAGGGGGCCCCAATCAGCCCCAGCATTTT
CASSLEGTGGPNQPQHF
>.|TRBD1|TRBV30|TRBJ1-2
TGTGCCTGGAGCGGACAGGGGAGCTATGGCTACACCTTC
CAWSGQGSYGYTF
>.|.|TRBV6-5|TRBJ2-1
TGTGCCAGCAGCCCCGTCTACCCTACGTCTCAATTCTTCTTC
CASSPVYPTSQFFF
>.|TRBD1|TRBV5-1|TRBJ2-7
TGCGCCAGCAGCTTGGCGCAGGGACAGGAAGGCGAGCAGTACTTC
CASSLAQGQEGEQYF
>once|TRBD2|TRBV3-1/TRBV3-2|TRBJ2-5
TGTGCCAGCAGCCAAGATCGGGGACTAGCGGGGGGAGAAGAGACCCAGTACTTC
CASSQDRGLAGGEETQYF
>.|TRBD1|TRBV7-9|TRBJ1-2
TGTGCCAGCAGCTTAATTGGGGGACAGGTTAATGTTGGCTACACCTTC
CASSLIGGQVNVGYTF
>.|.|TRBV11-2|TRBJ1-3
TGTGCCAGCAGCTTAGCCGGGGGTGGTGGAAACACCATATATTTT
CASSLAGGGGNTIYF
>.|TRBD2|TRBV7-2|TRBJ2-3
TGTGCCAGCAGCCCAAGGGGAACTAGCGGCCCCCCCACAGATACGCAGTATTTT
CASSPRGTSGPPTDTQYF
>once|.|TRBV7-2|TRBJ2-1
TGTGCCAGCAGCTTAATGGGGGCAGGGATTCGGTACAATGAGCAGTTCTTC
CASSLMGAGIRYNEQFF
>.|TRBD2|TRBV5-1|TRBJ2-5
TGCGCCAGCTGGCCTACTAGCGGGGGGAAACAAGAGACCCAGTACTTC
CASWPTSGGKQETQYF
>.|.|TRBV6-5|TRBJ2-5
TGTGCCAGCAGAGTCTTACAGGCAATCCAAGAGACCCAGTACTTC
CASRVLQAIQETQYF
>.|.|TRBV28|TRBJ1-4
TGTGCCAGCAGCTCCACCACCATGACCAGCGATAATGAAAAACTGTTTTTT
CASSSTTMTSDNEKLFF
>.|TRBD2|TRBV7-6|TRBJ2-1
TGTGCCAGCAGCCTCCTCTCTGGGACTAGCGGGGTGTTCTCCTACAATGAGCAGTTCTTC
CASSLLSGTSGVFSYNEQFF
>.|TRBD2|TRBV18|TRBJ2-1
TGTGCCAGCTCAACGAGCGGGGTGAATGAGCAGTTCTTC
CASSTSGVNEQFF
>.|TRBD1|TRBV3-1/TRBV3-2|TRBJ1-3
TGTGCCAGCAGCCAAGGGCGTCAGGGGGACTCTGGAAACACCATATATTTT
CASSQGRQGDSGNTIYF
>.|.|TRBV29-1|TRBJ2-6
TGCAGCGTCTTCCTTACAGGGTCATCTGGGGCCAACGTCCTGACTTTC
CSVFLTGSSGANVLTF
>.|TRBD2|TRBV18|TRBJ2-1
TGTGCCAGCTCATCTGCGGGGGGGCCGGGCTCCTACAATGAGCAGTTCTTC
CASSSAGGPGSYNEQFF
>.|TRBD2|TRBV19|TRBJ2-7
TGTGCCAGTCAAGCTGGACTAGCGCCCTCCTACGAGCAGTACTTC
CASQAGLAPSYEQYF
>.|TRBD1|TRBV5-5|TRBJ2-2
TGTGCCAGCAGCTTGGGCCGGGACAGGGACAACACCGGGGAGCTGTTTTTT
CASSLGRDRDNTGELFF
>.|.|TRBV29-1|TRBJ2-3
TGCAGCGTTGGGGGCGGCGGCGGAGATACGCAGTATTTT
CSVGGGGGDTQYF
>.|.|TRBV18|TRBJ1-2
TGTGCCAGCTCACCCCAGACAGCCCTGATCGCTGGCTACACCTTC
CASSPQTALIAGYTF
>.|TRBD2|TRBV5-1|TRBJ2-3
TGCGCCAGCAGCTTGGTCCCCCTAGCGGGGGGCACAGATACGCAGTATTTT
CASSLVPLAGGTDTQYF
>.|.|TRBV6-4|TRBJ2-7
TGTGCCAGCAGTGCCAGTCAGGGTCCCTACGAGCAGTACTTC
CASSASQGPYEQYF
>.|TRBD1|TRBV13|TRBJ1-2
TGTGCCAGCAGCCTCACCGGGACAGGGGGAGGCTACACCTTC
CASSLTGTGGGYTF
>.|.|TRBV6-1|TRBJ1-1
TGTGCCAGCAGTGAAGCGCAGGGCTGGGACACTGAAGCTTTCTTT
CASSEAQGWDTEAFF
>once|TRBD1|TRBV7-9|TRBJ2-5
TGTGCCAGCAGCTCAGGACAGGGGGGGACCCAGTACTTC
CASSSGQGGTQYF
>.|.|TRBV12-3/TRBV12-4|TRBJ1-5
TGTGCCAGCAGTTCTCTGTTTTATCAGCCCCAGCATTTT
CASSSLFYQPQHF
>.|.|TRBV19|TRBJ2-2
TGTGCCAGTAGGGGGAGGGGGGCCAACACCGGGGAGCTGTTTTTT
CASRGRGANTGELFF
>.|TRBD1|TRBV5-6|TRBJ2-2
TGTGCCAGCTACTCCCCATTGGGACAGACCACCGGGGAGCTGTTTTTT
CASYSPLGQTTGELFF